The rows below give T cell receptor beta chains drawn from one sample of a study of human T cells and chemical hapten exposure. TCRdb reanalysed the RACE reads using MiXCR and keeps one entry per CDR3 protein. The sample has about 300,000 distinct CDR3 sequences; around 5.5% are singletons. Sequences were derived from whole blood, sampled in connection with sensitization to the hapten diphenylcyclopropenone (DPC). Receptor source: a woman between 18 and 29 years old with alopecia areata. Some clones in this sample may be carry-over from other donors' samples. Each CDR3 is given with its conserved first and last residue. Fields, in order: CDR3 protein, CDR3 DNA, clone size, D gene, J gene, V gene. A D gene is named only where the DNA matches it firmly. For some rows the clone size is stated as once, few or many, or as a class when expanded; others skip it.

CDR3: CATGSGTYNEQFF
DNA: TGCGCCACCGGCAGTGGAACCTACAATGAGCAGTTCTTC
size: NA
D: NA
J: TRBJ2-1
V: TRBV5-1

CDR3: CASSPGAPNQPQHF
DNA: TGCGCCAGCAGCCCGGGGGCGCCCAATCAGCCCCAGCATTTT
size: NA
D: NA
J: TRBJ1-5
V: TRBV5-1

CDR3: CASSSGTWGGTEAFF
DNA: TGTGCCAGCAGCTCCGGGACCTGGGGGGGGACTGAAGCTTTCTTT
size: many
D: NA
J: TRBJ1-1
V: TRBV6-5

CDR3: CASSQGRVSGNTIYF
DNA: TGTGCCAGCAGCCAAGGGAGGGTGTCTGGAAACACCATATATTTT
size: NA
D: NA
J: TRBJ1-3
V: TRBV3-1

CDR3: CASSSFQGTGEQYF
DNA: TGTGCCAGCAGTTCGTTTCAGGGGACCGGCGAGCAGTACTTC
size: few
D: NA
J: TRBJ2-7
V: TRBV7-6

CDR3: CASSSTVMNTEAFF
DNA: TGTGCCAGCAGCTCGACAGTGATGAACACTGAAGCTTTCTTT
size: few
D: NA
J: TRBJ1-1
V: TRBV5-5

CDR3: CASSSRTSRDTGELFF
DNA: TGTGCCAGCAGTTCCCGGACTAGTAGGGACACCGGGGAGCTGTTTTTT
size: few
D: TRBD2
J: TRBJ2-2
V: TRBV12-3/TRBV12-4

CDR3: CASSSGPGSYEQYF
DNA: TGCGCCAGCAGCTCAGGGCCCGGGTCCTACGAGCAGTACTTC
size: many
D: NA
J: TRBJ2-7
V: TRBV5-1

CDR3: CASYPGTAPYNEQFF
DNA: TGTGCCAGCTACCCCGGGACAGCCCCCTACAATGAGCAGTTCTTC
size: NA
D: TRBD1
J: TRBJ2-1
V: TRBV12-3/TRBV12-4

CDR3: CASSLSSSGAETQYF
DNA: TGTGCCAGCAGCTTATCCTCTAGCGGGGCGGAGACCCAGTACTTC
size: few
D: TRBD2
J: TRBJ2-5
V: TRBV7-9

CDR3: CASSQDRIRTGELFF
DNA: TGTGCCAGCAGCCAAGATCGAATCAGGACCGGGGAGCTGTTTTTT
size: few
D: NA
J: TRBJ2-2
V: TRBV14

CDR3: CASRNNTWGTLINQPQHF
DNA: TGTGCCAGCAGGAACAATACATGGGGAACGCTCATCAATCAGCCCCAGCATTTT
size: many
D: NA
J: TRBJ1-5
V: TRBV7-2

CDR3: CASRRLAYNEQFF
DNA: TGTGCCAGCAGACGACTAGCCTACAATGAGCAGTTCTTC
size: many
D: NA
J: TRBJ2-1
V: TRBV6-5

CDR3: CASSQTPGTKITDTQYF
DNA: TGCGCCAGCAGCCAGACGCCCGGGACTAAGATCACAGATACGCAGTATTTT
size: many
D: TRBD2
J: TRBJ2-3
V: TRBV4-1

CDR3: CSARSSGDGYTF
DNA: TGCAGTGCTAGATCTTCAGGTGATGGCTACACCTTC
size: many
D: NA
J: TRBJ1-2
V: TRBV20-1

CDR3: CASSHGTANYGYTF
DNA: TGTGCCAGCAGTCACGGGACGGCTAACTATGGCTACACCTTC
size: NA
D: NA
J: TRBJ1-2
V: TRBV6-6

CDR3: CASSADRSQETQYF
DNA: TGTGCCAGCAGCGCGGACAGGAGCCAAGAGACCCAGTACTTC
size: many
D: TRBD1
J: TRBJ2-5
V: TRBV2

CDR3: CASSSSPDGGTQYF
DNA: TGTGCCAGCAGTTCTAGCCCGGACGGGGGGACGCAGTATTTT
size: NA
D: TRBD2
J: TRBJ2-3
V: TRBV7-9

CDR3: CASSSVPRTDEQYF
DNA: TGTGCCAGCAGTTCCGTTCCTAGAACGGACGAGCAGTACTTC
size: NA
D: NA
J: TRBJ2-7
V: TRBV6-2/TRBV6-3

CDR3: CASSLTAGGPNEQFF
DNA: TGTGCCAGCAGTTTAACAGCGGGGGGCCCCAATGAGCAGTTCTTC
size: few
D: TRBD2
J: TRBJ2-1
V: TRBV27